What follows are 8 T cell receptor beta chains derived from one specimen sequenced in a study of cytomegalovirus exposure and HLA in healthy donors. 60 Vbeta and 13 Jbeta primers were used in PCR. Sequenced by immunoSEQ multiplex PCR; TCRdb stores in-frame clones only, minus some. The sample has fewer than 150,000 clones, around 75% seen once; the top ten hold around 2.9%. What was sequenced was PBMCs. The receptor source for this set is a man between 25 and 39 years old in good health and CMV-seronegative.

The CDR3 DNA sequence: TGTGCCAGCAGCCATGGTACAGGGGGGAAACTGTTTTTT. Its translation: CASSHGTGGKLFF. J is TRBJ1-4 and V is TRBV14; 8 nucleotides line up with TRBD1. The V gene end was trimmed by 3 bases and the J gene end by 11 bases; junction bases not matched to a gene: 5. The germline V gene has CDR1 SGHDN and CDR2 FVKESK. The length of the CDR3 is 13 residues.

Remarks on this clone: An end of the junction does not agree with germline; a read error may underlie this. CDR3 in DNA: TGTGTCAGCAGTGGCCTGGGGGGGCCCTACAATGAGCAGTTCTTC. Translation: CVSSGLGGPYNEQFF. The V gene is TRBV6-1, the J gene TRBJ2-1; D might be TRBD2 (7 bases). CDR3 size: 15 residues. Germline CDR1 MNHNS, CDR2 SASEGT.

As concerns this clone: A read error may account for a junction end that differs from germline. The CDR3 DNA sequence: TGTGCCAGCAGCCGATGGGTTGGGACACCTCCTCCAGTGCTTTTT. Its protein is CASSRWVGTPPPVLF. This chain joins TRBV28 and TRBJ1-4; possibly TRBD1 for D (6 bases). The CDR3 totals 15 residues. Germline V lookup: CDR1 MDHEN, CDR2 SYDVKM.

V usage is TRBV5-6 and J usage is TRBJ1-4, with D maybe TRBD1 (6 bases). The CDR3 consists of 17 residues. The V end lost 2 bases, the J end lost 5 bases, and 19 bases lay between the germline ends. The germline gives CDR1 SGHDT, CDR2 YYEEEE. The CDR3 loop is CASSFKDLRQANEKLFF. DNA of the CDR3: TGTGCCAGCAGCTTTAAAGACTTGAGACAGGCAAATGAAAAACTGTTTTTT.

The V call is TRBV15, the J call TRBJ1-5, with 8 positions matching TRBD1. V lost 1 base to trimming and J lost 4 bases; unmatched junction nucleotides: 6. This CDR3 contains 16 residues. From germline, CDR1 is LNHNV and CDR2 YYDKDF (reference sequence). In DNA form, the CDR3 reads TGTGCCACCAGCAGAGTACAGGGGGTTTGGAATCAGCCCCAGCATTTT. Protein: CATSRVQGVWNQPQHF.

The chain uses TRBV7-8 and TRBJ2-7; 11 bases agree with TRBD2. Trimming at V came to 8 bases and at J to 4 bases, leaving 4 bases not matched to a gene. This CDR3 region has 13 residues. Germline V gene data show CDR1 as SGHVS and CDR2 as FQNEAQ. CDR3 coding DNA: TGTGCCAGCGTCCCTAGCGGGAGGTACGAGCAGTACTTC. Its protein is CASVPSGRYEQYF.

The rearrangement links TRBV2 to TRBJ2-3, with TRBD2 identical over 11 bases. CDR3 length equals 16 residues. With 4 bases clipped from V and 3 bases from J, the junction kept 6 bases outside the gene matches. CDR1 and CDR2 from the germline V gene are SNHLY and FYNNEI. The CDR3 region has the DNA TGTGCCAGCAGTGCGAGATCTAGCGGGGGGACAGATACGCAGTATTTT. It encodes CASSARSSGGTDTQYF.

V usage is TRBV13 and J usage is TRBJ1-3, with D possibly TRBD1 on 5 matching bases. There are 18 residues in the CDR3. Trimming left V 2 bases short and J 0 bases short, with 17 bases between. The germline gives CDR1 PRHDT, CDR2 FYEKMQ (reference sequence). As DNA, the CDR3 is TGTGCCAGCAGCTTACTAGGGGCCCGCCATTTCTCTGGAAACACCATATATTTT. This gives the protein CASSLLGARHFSGNTIYF.